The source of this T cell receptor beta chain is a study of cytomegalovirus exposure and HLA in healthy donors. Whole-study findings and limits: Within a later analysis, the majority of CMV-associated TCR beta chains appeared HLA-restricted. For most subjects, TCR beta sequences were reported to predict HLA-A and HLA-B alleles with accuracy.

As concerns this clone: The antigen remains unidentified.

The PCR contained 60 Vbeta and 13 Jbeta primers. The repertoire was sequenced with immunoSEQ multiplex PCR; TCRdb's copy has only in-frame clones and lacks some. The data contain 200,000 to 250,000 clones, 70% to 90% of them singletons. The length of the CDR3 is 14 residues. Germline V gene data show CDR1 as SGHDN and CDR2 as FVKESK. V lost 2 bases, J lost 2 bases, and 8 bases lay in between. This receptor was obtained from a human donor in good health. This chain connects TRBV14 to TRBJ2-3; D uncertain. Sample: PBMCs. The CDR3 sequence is CASSQPRDTDTQYF. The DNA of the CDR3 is TGTGCCAGCAGCCAACCCCGCGACACAGATACGCAGTATTTT.